Detailed here is one TCR beta chain. The data originate from a study of OX40 agonist ivuxolimab in advanced cancers. TCRdb's table, derived via immunoSEQ multiplex PCR, lists solely in-frame clones and lacks some. Of tens of thousands of clones listed, 80% to 85% are singletons. V was trimmed by 0 bases and J by 0 bases, leaving 6 bases between them. This CDR3 is 14 amino acids long. From germline, CDR1 is SGHDN and CDR2 FVKESK. The source is an adult with an advanced solid tumor such as melanoma, head and neck, liver or kidney cancer. The V gene is TRBV14, the J gene TRBJ2-7; D is unresolved. Material: CD4+ or CD8+ T cells sorted from blood, obtained in a trial of the OX40 agonist ivuxolimab. Written as DNA, the CDR3 is TGTGCCAGCAGCCAAGATTTGTTCTCCTACGAGCAGTACTTC. Translation gives CASSQDLFSYEQYF. The full variable domain, completed using reference TRBV14 and TRBJ2-7, is EAGVTQFPSHSVIEKGQTVTLRCDPISGHDNLYWYRRVMGKEIKFLLHFVKESKQDESGMPNNRFLAERTGGTYSTLKVQPAELEDSGVYFCASSQDLFSYEQYFGPGTRLTVT.